Detailed here is one TCR beta chain. The CDR3 covers 13 residues. Trimming took off 10 bases at V and 3 bases at J, with 13 bases between the two ends. Germline-derived CDR1 and CDR2 are MDHEN and SYDVKM. The data derive from a study of blood T cell repertoires in COVID-19. Overall study: From the United States, Italy and Spain came samples of acute and convalescent COVID-19.

Clones were read by immunoSEQ multiplex PCR, and TCRdb kept only the in-frame ones, dropping some. The table has about 180,000 clones, roughly 85% seen once. This clonotype was sampled from a human donor with active or convalescent COVID-19. The donor label of this sample is uncertain. This rearrangement joins TRBV28 to TRBJ1-5, with a weak D call TRBD1 (5 bases). The sequenced sample was peripheral blood. CDR3 DNA sequence: TGTGCCACTCGACAGACACCCAATCAGCCCCAGCATTTT. Amino acids: CATRQTPNQPQHF. Full variable domain (remainder filled in from reference TRBV28 and TRBJ1-5): DVKVTQSSRYLVKRTGEKVFLECVQDMDHENMFWYRQDPGLGLRLIYFSYDVKMKEKGDIPEGYSVSREKKERFSLILESASTNQTSMYLCATRQTPNQPQHFGDGTRLSIL.